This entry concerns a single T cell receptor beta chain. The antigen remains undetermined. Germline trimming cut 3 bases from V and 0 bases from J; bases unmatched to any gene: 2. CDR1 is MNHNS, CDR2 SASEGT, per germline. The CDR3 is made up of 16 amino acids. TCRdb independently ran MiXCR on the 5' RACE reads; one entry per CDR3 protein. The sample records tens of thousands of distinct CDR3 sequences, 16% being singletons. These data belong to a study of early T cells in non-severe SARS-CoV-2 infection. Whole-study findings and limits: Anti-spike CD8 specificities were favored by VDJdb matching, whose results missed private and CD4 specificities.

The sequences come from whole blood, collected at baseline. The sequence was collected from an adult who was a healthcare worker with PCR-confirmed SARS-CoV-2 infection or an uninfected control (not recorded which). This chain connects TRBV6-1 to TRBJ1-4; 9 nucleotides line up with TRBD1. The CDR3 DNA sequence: TGTGCCAGCAGTGACACAGGGGGCGCAACTAATGAAAAACTGTTTTTT. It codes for CASSDTGGATNEKLFF.